These T cell receptor beta chains were read from a single sample in a study of shared clonotypes between healthy human individuals. TCRdb's table, derived via immunoSEQ multiplex PCR, lists solely in-frame clones and lacks some. The table has roughly 2.5 million clones, approximately 94% seen once. Sequencing used naive CD4+ T cells sorted from blood. The receptor set was obtained from a man between 18 and 35 years old in good health. The CDR3 runs from the conserved cysteine through the conserved F or W. The D gene is left open where the match is weak. Part of the rows lack a size; the others show once, few, many or a class for expanded clones.

J: TRBJ2-3
size: -
V: TRBV11-3
D: -
CDR3: CASSSQGTSADTQYF
DNA: TGTGCCAGCAGCTCCCAGGGAACCAGCGCAGATACGCAGTATTTT

J: TRBJ1-6
size: -
V: TRBV28
D: TRBD1
CDR3: CASSSGTGGYHSPLHF
DNA: TGTGCCAGCAGTTCCGGGACAGGGGGCTATCATTCACCCCTCCACTTT

J: TRBJ1-1
size: -
V: TRBV10-3
D: -
CDR3: CAISPEPNTEAFF
DNA: TGTGCCATCAGTCCCGAGCCGAACACTGAAGCTTTCTTT

J: TRBJ1-2
size: -
V: TRBV6-6
D: -
CDR3: CASSYDGYGYTF
DNA: TGTGCCAGCAGTTACGACGGCTATGGCTACACCTTC

J: TRBJ2-1
size: -
V: TRBV7-8
D: -
CDR3: CASSLGGVRKFF
DNA: TGTGCCAGCAGCTTAGGGGGGGTTCGGAAGTTCTTC

J: TRBJ2-2
size: -
V: TRBV30
D: TRBD1
CDR3: CAWSVGQGTGELFF
DNA: TGTGCCTGGAGTGTGGGACAGGGAACCGGGGAGCTGTTTTTT

J: TRBJ1-3
size: -
V: TRBV5-1
D: -
CDR3: CASSSGAISSGNTIYF
DNA: TGCGCCAGCAGCTCGGGGGCGATTAGCTCTGGAAACACCATATATTTT

J: TRBJ2-3
size: -
V: TRBV19
D: TRBD2
CDR3: CASRLADTPRTDTQYF
DNA: TGTGCCAGTAGACTAGCGGACACCCCTAGGACAGATACGCAGTATTTT

J: TRBJ2-5
size: -
V: TRBV6-5
D: TRBD2
CDR3: CASSYSGTSGVETQYF
DNA: TGTGCCAGCAGTTACTCCGGGACTAGCGGGGTCGAGACCCAGTACTTC

J: TRBJ2-7
size: -
V: TRBV18
D: TRBD2
CDR3: CASSPLAGGNVDEQYF
DNA: TGTGCCAGCTCACCGCTAGCGGGAGGGAATGTCGACGAGCAGTACTTC

J: TRBJ1-5
size: -
V: TRBV19
D: -
CDR3: CASSPRQVGSNQPQHF
DNA: TGTGCCAGTAGTCCTAGACAGGTGGGGAGCAATCAGCCCCAGCATTTT

J: TRBJ1-1
size: -
V: TRBV5-1
D: -
CDR3: CASSLLTGYTEAFF
DNA: TGCGCCAGCAGCCTGCTGACAGGATACACTGAAGCTTTCTTT

J: TRBJ2-1
size: -
V: TRBV5-4
D: TRBD2
CDR3: CASSPGGGSYNEQFF
DNA: TGTGCCAGCAGCCCAGGCGGGGGCTCCTACAATGAGCAGTTCTTC

J: TRBJ2-7
size: -
V: TRBV4-2
D: TRBD2
CDR3: CASSQGTSGGGEQYF
DNA: TGTGCCAGCAGCCAAGGGACTAGCGGCGGGGGTGAGCAGTACTTC

J: TRBJ1-1
size: -
V: TRBV27
D: -
CDR3: CASSPLILGNTEAFF
DNA: TGTGCCAGCAGCCCTCTTATATTAGGGAACACTGAAGCTTTCTTT

J: TRBJ1-1
size: -
V: TRBV18
D: TRBD1
CDR3: CASSPGQGALSTEAFF
DNA: TGTGCCAGCTCACCGGGACAGGGGGCGTTGTCCACTGAAGCTTTCTTT

J: TRBJ2-7
size: -
V: TRBV7-2
D: TRBD2
CDR3: CASSLAPSGSSYEQYF
DNA: TGTGCCAGCAGCTTAGCTCCAAGCGGGAGTTCCTACGAGCAGTACTTC

J: TRBJ2-6
size: -
V: TRBV7-9
D: -
CDR3: CASSLGGWSSSGANVLTF
DNA: TGTGCCAGCAGCTTAGGCGGGTGGAGCAGCTCTGGGGCCAACGTCCTGACTTTC

J: TRBJ2-7
size: -
V: TRBV25-1
D: -
CDR3: CASSPLGASYEQYF
DNA: TGTGCCAGCAGCCCGCTGGGAGCATCCTACGAGCAGTACTTC

J: TRBJ2-2
size: -
V: TRBV7-3
D: -
CDR3: CASSPWGNTGELFF
DNA: TGTGCCAGCAGCCCCTGGGGGAACACCGGGGAGCTGTTTTTT

J: TRBJ1-1
size: once
V: TRBV5-5
D: TRBD1
CDR3: CASSLGQGYTEAFF
DNA: TGTGCCAGCAGCTTGGGACAGGGCTACACTGAAGCTTTCTTT

J: TRBJ2-7
size: -
V: TRBV9
D: TRBD1
CDR3: CASSVRTGYGDEQYF
DNA: TGTGCCAGCAGCGTAAGGACAGGGTATGGTGACGAGCAGTACTTC

J: TRBJ2-3
size: -
V: TRBV7-9
D: TRBD1
CDR3: CASSLEQGATDTQYF
DNA: TGTGCCAGCAGCTTAGAACAGGGGGCAACAGATACGCAGTATTTT

J: TRBJ2-5
size: -
V: TRBV7-9
D: -
CDR3: CASSRLYRDRETQYF
DNA: TGTGCCAGCAGTAGACTCTACAGGGACCGGGAGACCCAGTACTTC

J: TRBJ2-7
size: -
V: TRBV30
D: -
CDR3: CAWSRMAYEQYF
DNA: TGTGCCTGGAGTAGAATGGCCTACGAGCAGTACTTC

J: TRBJ2-7
size: once
V: TRBV11-2
D: TRBD2
CDR3: CASSLGTSVFYEQYF
DNA: TGTGCCAGCAGCTTAGGGACTAGCGTATTCTACGAGCAGTACTTC

J: TRBJ2-7
size: -
V: TRBV19
D: TRBD2
CDR3: CASSTGLAGGAYEQYF
DNA: TGTGCCAGTAGCACCGGGCTAGCGGGAGGAGCCTACGAGCAGTACTTC

J: TRBJ2-7
size: once
V: TRBV6-6
D: -
CDR3: CASSYNSEVGEQYF
DNA: TGTGCCAGCAGTTATAACAGTGAAGTTGGCGAGCAGTACTTC

J: TRBJ2-5
size: -
V: TRBV4-1
D: -
CDR3: CASRQEGETQYF
DNA: TGCGCCAGCAGACAGGAAGGAGAGACCCAGTACTTC

J: TRBJ2-1
size: -
V: TRBV28
D: TRBD2
CDR3: CASSPPAGGRNEQFF
DNA: TGTGCCAGCAGCCCCCCAGCGGGGGGGCGGAATGAGCAGTTCTTC

J: TRBJ2-1
size: -
V: TRBV7-2
D: -
CDR3: CASSLGLNPHNEQFF
DNA: TGTGCCAGCAGCTTAGGACTTAACCCCCACAATGAGCAGTTCTTC

J: TRBJ2-3
size: -
V: TRBV6-1
D: TRBD2
CDR3: CASSGGVLGTMSTDTQYF
DNA: TGTGCCAGCAGTGGGGGGGTGCTCGGGACTATGAGCACAGATACGCAGTATTTT

J: TRBJ2-1
size: -
V: TRBV18
D: TRBD2
CDR3: CASSPPRGAGSYNEQFF
DNA: TGTGCCAGCTCACCACCGCGGGGGGCAGGCTCCTACAATGAGCAGTTCTTC

J: TRBJ2-7
size: -
V: TRBV6-1
D: -
CDR3: CASNGPKIYEQYF
DNA: TGTGCCAGCAATGGACCGAAGATCTACGAGCAGTACTTC

J: TRBJ1-1
size: -
V: TRBV2
D: -
CDR3: CASSGGRITEAFF
DNA: TGTGCCAGCAGTGGGGGGAGGATCACTGAAGCTTTCTTT

J: TRBJ1-1
size: -
V: TRBV6-5
D: TRBD1
CDR3: CASRGQGRMNTEAFF
DNA: TGTGCCAGCAGGGGACAGGGAAGGATGAACACTGAAGCTTTCTTT

J: TRBJ2-7
size: -
V: TRBV7-9
D: -
CDR3: CASSSGGFSYEQYF
DNA: TGTGCCAGCAGCTCAGGAGGGTTCTCCTACGAGCAGTACTTC